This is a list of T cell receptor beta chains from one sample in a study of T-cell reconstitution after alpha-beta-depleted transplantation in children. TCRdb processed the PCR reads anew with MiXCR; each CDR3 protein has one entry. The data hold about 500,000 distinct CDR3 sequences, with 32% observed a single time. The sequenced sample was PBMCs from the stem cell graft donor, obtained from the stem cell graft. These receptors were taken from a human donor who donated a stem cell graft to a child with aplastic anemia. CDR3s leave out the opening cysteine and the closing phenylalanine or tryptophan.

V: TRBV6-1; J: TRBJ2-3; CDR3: ASVQREPGTDTQY
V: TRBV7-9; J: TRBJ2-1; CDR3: ASSLAGGLNEQF
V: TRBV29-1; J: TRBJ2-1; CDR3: SVEGGIAGGPRSYNEQF
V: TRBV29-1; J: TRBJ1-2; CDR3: SVTGVDYGYT
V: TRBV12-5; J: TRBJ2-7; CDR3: ASDDLAGTLYEQY
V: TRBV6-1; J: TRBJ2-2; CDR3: ASSELAGDTGELF
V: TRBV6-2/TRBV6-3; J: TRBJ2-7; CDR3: ASSDHTSGVYSYEQY
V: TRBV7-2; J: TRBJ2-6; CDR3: ASSPRQAAGANVLT
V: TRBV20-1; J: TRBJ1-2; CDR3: SARSGTGYGYT
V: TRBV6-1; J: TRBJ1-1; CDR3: ASSRQGVANTEAF
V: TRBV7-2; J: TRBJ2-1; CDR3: ASSRSIGDEQF
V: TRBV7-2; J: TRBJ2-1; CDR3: ASSFPAGTSSYNEQF
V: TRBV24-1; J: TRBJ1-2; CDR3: ATSDSGQHYGYT
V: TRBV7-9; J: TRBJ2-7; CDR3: ASSPGTSGKEEQY
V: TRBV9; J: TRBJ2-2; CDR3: ASSAKVGNPGELF
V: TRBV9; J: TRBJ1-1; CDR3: ASSVGGRQDYTEAF
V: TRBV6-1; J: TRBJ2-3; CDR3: ASRPGTSGSGTQY
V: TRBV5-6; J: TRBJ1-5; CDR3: ASSEGGFSNQPQH
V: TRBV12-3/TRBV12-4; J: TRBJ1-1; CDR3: ASSRTVMNTEAF
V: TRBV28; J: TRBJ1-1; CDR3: ASIPGPNTEAF
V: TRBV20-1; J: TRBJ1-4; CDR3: SARDLAFGEKLF
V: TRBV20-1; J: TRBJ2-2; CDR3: SAREGLGGAGELF
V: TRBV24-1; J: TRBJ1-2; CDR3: ATSDFDTGGYT
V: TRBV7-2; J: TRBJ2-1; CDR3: ASSLGLLSYNEQF
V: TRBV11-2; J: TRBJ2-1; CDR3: ASSHTLADYYNEQF
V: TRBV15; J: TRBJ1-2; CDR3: ATSRDPTAINPYGYT
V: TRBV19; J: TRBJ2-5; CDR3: ASRRDPGETQY
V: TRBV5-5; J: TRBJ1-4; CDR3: ASSFGIGATNEKLF
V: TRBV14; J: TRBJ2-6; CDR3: ASSQKAGTWGANVLT
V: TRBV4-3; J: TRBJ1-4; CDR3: ASSLNRGWDEKLF
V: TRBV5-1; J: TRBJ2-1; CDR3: ASSLAWNEQF
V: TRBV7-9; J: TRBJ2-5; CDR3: ASSFRSAIQETQY
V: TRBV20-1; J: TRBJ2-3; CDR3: SARDGLAGGTDTQY
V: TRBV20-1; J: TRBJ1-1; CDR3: SALREQTGRRTEAF
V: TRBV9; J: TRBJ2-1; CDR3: ASSVSGHQSYNEQF
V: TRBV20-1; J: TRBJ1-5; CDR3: SARAGGGNQPQH
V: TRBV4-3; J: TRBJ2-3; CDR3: ASSQGRQFTDTQY
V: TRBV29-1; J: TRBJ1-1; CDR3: SASSRGRNTEAF
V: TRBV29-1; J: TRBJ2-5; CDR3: SVGQGRETQY
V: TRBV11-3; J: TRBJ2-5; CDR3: ASSPPLAGETQY
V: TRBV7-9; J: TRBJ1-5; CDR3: ASSTDSRWDQPQH
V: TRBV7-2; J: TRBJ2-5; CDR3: ASSPTGLNQETQY
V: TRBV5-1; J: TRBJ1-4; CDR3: ASSRGRQLNEKLF
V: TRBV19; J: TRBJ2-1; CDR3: ASSRSRSSGGYNEQF
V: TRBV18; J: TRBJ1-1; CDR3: ASSPAMDVRAF
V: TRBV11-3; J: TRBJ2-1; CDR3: ASSSRDRGEQF
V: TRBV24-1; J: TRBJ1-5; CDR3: ATSDLLSRYCQPQH
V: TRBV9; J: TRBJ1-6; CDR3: ASSASGTSSPLH
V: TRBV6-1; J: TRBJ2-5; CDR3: ASTDPGRGETQY
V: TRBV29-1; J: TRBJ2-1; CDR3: SVLGISYNEQF
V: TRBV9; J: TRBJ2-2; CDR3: ASSVALAAAVGELF
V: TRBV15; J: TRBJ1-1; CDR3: ATSRDTGVEAF
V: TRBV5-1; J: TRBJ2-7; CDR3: ASSVYRDRGRDEQY
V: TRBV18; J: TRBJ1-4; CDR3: ASSPPQGGNEKLF
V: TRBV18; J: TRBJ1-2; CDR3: ATTNSDRANYGYT
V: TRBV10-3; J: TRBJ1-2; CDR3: AISEQGYGYT